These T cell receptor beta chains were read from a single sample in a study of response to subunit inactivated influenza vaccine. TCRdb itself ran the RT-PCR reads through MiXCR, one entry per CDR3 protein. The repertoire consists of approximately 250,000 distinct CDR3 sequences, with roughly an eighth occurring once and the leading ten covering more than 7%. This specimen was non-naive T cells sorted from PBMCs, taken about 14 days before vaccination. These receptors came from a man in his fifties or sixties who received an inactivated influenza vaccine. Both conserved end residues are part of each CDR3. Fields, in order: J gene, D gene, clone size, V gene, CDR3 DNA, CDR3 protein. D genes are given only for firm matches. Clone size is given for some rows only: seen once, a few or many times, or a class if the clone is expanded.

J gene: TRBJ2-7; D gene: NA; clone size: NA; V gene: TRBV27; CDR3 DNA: TGTGCCAGCAGTTTAATAGGTGACACCTACGAGCAGTACTTC; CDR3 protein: CASSLIGDTYEQYF
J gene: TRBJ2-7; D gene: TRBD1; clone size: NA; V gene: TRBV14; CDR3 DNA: TGTGCCAGCAGCCCAAGACAGGGCAAGCAGTACTTC; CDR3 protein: CASSPRQGKQYF
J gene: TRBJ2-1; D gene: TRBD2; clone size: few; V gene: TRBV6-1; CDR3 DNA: TGTGCCAGCAGTGATGGGACTAGCGGGAGGGGCAATGAGCAGTTCTTC; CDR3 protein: CASSDGTSGRGNEQFF
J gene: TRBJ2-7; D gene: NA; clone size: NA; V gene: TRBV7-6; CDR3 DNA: TGTGCCAGCAGCTTACAGGCAGGGGCTCAGACCTACGAGCAGTACTTC; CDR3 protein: CASSLQAGAQTYEQYF
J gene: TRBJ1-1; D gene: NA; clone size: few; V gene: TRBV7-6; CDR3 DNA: TGTGCCAGCAGCTTAGGCAGGGAGACTGAAGCTTTCTTT; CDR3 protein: CASSLGRETEAFF
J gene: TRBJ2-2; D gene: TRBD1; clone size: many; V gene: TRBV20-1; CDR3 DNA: TGCAGTGCTAAATATCCTTCAGGACAGGGGGCGGGCACCGGGGAGCTGTTTTTT; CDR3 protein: CSAKYPSGQGAGTGELFF
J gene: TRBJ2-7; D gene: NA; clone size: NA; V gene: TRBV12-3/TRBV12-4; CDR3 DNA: TGTGCCAGCAGTATCGGCAGGGGGGGGGAGCAGTACTTC; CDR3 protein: CASSIGRGGEQYF
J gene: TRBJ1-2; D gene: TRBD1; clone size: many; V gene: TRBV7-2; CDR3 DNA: TGTGCCAGCAGCCCGGGGACAGGGGGCCGGGGCTACACCTTC; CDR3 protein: CASSPGTGGRGYTF
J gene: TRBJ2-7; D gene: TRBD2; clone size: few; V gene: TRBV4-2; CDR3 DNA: TGTGCCAGCAGCCACCAAGTTAGGGCCGGGAGGCCCTACGAGCAGTACTTC; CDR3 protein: CASSHQVRAGRPYEQYF
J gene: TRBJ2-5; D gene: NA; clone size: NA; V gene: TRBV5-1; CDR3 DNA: TGCGCCAGCAGCTTCCAGGGTAGGGGAGAGACCCAGTACTTC; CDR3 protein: CASSFQGRGETQYF
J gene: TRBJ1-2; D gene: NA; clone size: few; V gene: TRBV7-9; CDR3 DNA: TGTGCCAGCAGCCCCGGGGATAACTATGGCTACACCTTC; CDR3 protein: CASSPGDNYGYTF
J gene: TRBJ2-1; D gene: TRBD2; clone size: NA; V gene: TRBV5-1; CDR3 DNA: TGCGCCAGCAGCAGCCGCCAGCGGGGGCACATGGAGCAGTTCTTC; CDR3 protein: CASSSRQRGHMEQFF
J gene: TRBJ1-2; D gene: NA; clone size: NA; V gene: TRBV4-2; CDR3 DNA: TGTGCCAGCAGCCAAGGCATGGAGTCTAACTATGGCTACACCTTC; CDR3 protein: CASSQGMESNYGYTF
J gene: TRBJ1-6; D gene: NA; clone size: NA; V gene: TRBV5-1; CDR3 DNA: TGCGCCAGCAGCTCTGGACAGTCTAATTCACCCCTCCACTTT; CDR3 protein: CASSSGQSNSPLHF
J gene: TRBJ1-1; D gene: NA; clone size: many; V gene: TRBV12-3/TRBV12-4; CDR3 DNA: TGCGCCAGCAGCTTAACAGGGATGAACACTGAAGCTTTCTTT; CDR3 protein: CASSLTGMNTEAFF
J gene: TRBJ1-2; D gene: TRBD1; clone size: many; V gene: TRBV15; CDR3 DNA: TGTGCCACCAGCATCCAGACAGGGGGCTATGGCTACACCTTC; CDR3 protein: CATSIQTGGYGYTF
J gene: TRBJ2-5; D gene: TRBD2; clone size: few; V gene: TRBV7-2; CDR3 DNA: TGTGCCAGCAGCTTAAGCGGGAGCCAAGAGACCCAGTACTTC; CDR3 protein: CASSLSGSQETQYF
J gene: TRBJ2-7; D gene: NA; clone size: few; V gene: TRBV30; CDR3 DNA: TGTGCCTGGACCGGGACACTAGGCTACGAGCAGTACTTC; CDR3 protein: CAWTGTLGYEQYF
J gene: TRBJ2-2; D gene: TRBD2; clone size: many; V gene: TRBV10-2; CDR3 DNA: TGCGCCAGCCTCGGACTAGCTAGTGCGAACACCGGGGAGCTGTTTTTT; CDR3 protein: CASLGLASANTGELFF
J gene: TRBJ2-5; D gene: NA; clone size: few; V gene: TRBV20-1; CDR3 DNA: TGCAGTGCTACAAACGGACAGAACTACCAAGAGACCCAGTACTTC; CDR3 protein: CSATNGQNYQETQYF
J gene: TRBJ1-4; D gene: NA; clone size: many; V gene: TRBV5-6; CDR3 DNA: TGTGCCAGCAGCTTGGCTTGGGGCGAAATGAATGAAAAACTGTTTTTT; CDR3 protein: CASSLAWGEMNEKLFF
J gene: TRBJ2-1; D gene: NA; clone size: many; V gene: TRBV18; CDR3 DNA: TGTGCCAGCTCACCACGAATGCATGAGCAGTTCTTC; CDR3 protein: CASSPRMHEQFF
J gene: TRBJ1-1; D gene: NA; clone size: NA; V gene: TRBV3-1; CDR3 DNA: TGTGCCAGCAGGCGTTCGGACAGGAACACTGAAGCTTTCTTT; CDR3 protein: CASRRSDRNTEAFF
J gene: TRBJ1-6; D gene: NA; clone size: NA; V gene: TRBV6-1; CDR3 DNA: TGTGCCAGCAGCTCCTATCTTGGAGAACCCCTCCACTTT; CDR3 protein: CASSSYLGEPLHF
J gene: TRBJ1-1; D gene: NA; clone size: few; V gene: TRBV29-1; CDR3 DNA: TGCAGCGTTAAACAGGGGAACACTGAAGCTTTCTTT; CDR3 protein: CSVKQGNTEAFF
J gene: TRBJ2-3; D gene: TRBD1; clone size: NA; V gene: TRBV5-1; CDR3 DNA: TGCGCCAGCAGCACGGGACAGAGCACAGATACGCAGTATTTT; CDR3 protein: CASSTGQSTDTQYF
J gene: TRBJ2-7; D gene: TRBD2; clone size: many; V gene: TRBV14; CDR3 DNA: TGTGCCAGCAGCCGGGGGGGGGCCTACGAGCAGTACTTC; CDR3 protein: CASSRGGAYEQYF
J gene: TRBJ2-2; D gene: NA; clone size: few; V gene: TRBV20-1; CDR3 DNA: TGCAGTGCTAGGGCTGGCGGGACAACGAACACCGGGGAGCTGTTTTTT; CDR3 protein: CSARAGGTTNTGELFF
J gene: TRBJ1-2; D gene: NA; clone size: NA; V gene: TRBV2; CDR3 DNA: TGTGCCAGCAGTGAACGGGGAACCTATGGCTACACCTTC; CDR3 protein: CASSERGTYGYTF
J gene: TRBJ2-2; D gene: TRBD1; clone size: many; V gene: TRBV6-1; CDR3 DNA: TGTGCCAGCAGCGTGGGACAGACTCGGGGGGAGCTGTTTTTT; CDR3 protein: CASSVGQTRGELFF
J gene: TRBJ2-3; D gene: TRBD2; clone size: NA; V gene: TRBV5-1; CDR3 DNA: TGCGCCAGCAGCAAGGGGACTAGCGGCCCCACAGATACGCAGTATTTT; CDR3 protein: CASSKGTSGPTDTQYF
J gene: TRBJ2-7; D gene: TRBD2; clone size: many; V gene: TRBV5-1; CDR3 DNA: TGCGCCAGCAGCGGGACTAGCGGGGGCATCTACGAGCAGTACTTC; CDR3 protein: CASSGTSGGIYEQYF
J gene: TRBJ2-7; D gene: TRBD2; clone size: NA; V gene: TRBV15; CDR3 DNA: TGTGCCACCAGTCCCGGACTAGGGTCCTACGAGCAGTACTTC; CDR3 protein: CATSPGLGSYEQYF
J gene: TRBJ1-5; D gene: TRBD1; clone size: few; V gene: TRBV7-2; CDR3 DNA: TGTGCCAGCAGCCCACAGCAGGGGACAGGGCAGCCCCAGCATTTT; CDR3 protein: CASSPQQGTGQPQHF
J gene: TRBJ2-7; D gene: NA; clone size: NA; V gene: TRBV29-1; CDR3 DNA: TGCAGCGTTGAAGTTTGGGGACTGTCCTCCTACGAGCAGTACTTC; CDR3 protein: CSVEVWGLSSYEQYF
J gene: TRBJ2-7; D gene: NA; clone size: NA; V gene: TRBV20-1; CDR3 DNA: TGCAGTGCTCTGACCCGCATGCAGCAGTACTTC; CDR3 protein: CSALTRMQQYF
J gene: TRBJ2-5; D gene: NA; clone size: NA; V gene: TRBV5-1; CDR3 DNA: TGCGCCAGCAGTACTATGCCCAGGGCATTCCAAGAGACCCAGTACTTC; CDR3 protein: CASSTMPRAFQETQYF
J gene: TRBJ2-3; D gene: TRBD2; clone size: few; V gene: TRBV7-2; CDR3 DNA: TGTGCCAGCAGCAATAGCGGGGGGGCCTCAGATACGCAGTATTTT; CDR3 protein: CASSNSGGASDTQYF
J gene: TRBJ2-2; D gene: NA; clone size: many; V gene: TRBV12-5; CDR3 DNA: TGTGCTAGTGGTTTTGGGGGGGCGCGAACCGGGGAGCTGTTTTTT; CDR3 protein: CASGFGGARTGELFF
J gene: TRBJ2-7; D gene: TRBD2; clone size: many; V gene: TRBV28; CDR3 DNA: TGTGCCAGCAGTTTTTCTGCTAGCGGGTTACTCTACGAGCAGTACTTC; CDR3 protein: CASSFSASGLLYEQYF
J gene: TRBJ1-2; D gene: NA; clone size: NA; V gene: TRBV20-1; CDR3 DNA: TGCAGTGCTAGTCGGCGGCATATTAACTATGGCTACACCTTC; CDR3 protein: CSASRRHINYGYTF
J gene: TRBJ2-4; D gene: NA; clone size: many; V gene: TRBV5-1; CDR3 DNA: TGCGCCAGCAGCTTGACGGGGCAGGGAAACATTCAGTACTTC; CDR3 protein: CASSLTGQGNIQYF
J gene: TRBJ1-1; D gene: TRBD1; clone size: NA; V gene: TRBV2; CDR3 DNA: TGTGCCATCAACCGTGACAGGGGCACTGAAGCTTTCTTT; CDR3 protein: CAINRDRGTEAFF
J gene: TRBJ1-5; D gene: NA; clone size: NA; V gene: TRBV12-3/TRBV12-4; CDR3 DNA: TGTGCCAGCAGGGGGGGAGCGGACCGTCAGCCCCAGCATTTT; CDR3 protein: CASRGGADRQPQHF
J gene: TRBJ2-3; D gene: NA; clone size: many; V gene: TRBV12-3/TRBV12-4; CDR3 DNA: TGTGCCAGCAGTTTAGGCGGGGCCAGGACAGATACGCAGTATTTT; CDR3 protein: CASSLGGARTDTQYF
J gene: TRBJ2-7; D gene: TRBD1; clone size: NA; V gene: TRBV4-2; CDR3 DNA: TGTGCCAGCAGCCAAGAGGGACAGGGGGCGCACTACGAGCAGTACTTC; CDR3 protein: CASSQEGQGAHYEQYF
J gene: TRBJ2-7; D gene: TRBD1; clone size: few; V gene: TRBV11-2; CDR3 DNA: TGTGCCAGCAGCTTAGGTCCCGGGACAGGGATCTACGAGCAGTACTTC; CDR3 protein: CASSLGPGTGIYEQYF
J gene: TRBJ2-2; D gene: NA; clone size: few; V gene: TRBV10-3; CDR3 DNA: TGTGCCACCAAGAAGGAATCGAACACCGGGGAGCTGTTTTTT; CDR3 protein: CATKKESNTGELFF
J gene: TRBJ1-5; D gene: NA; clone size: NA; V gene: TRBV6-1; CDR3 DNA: TGTGCCAGCACTAAAAGGGATATCAATCAGCCCCAGCATTTT; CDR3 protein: CASTKRDINQPQHF
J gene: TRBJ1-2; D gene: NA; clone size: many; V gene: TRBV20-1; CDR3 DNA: TGCAGTGCTGGGAGAACACCTAATAACTATGGCTACACCTTC; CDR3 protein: CSAGRTPNNYGYTF
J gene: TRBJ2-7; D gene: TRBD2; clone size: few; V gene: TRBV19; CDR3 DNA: TGTGCCAGTAGGAAAGTGGCTAGCGGTTGGAACGAGCAGTACTTC; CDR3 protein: CASRKVASGWNEQYF
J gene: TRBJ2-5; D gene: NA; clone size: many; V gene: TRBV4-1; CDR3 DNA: TGCGCCAGCAGCCGGGGACGGCTTCAAGAGACCCAGTACTTC; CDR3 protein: CASSRGRLQETQYF
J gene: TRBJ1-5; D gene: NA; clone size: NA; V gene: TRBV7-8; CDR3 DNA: TGTGCCAGCAGCGGCCCGGGGGGGAATCAGCCCCAGCATTTT; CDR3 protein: CASSGPGGNQPQHF
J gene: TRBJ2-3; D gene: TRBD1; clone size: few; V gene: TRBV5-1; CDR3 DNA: TGCGCCAGCAGCTTGGAGGGACAGGGGTTGGCTGATACGCAGTATTTT; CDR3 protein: CASSLEGQGLADTQYF
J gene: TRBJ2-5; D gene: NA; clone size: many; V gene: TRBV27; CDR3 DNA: TGTGCCAGCAGTTTACTCGGCGGGACCCAGTACTTC; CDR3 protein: CASSLLGGTQYF
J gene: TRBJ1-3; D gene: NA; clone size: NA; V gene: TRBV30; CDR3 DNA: TGTGCCTGGAGTAGGGACACCTCTGGAAACACCATATATTTT; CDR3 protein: CAWSRDTSGNTIYF
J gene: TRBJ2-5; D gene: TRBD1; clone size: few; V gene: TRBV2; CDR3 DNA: TGTGCCAGCAGTGAACCCGTCCAGGGGGCGAGAGAGACCCAGTACTTC; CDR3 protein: CASSEPVQGARETQYF
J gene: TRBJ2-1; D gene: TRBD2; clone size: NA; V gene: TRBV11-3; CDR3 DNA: TGTGCCAGCAGGGGGGGAGGGAATGAGCAGTTCTTC; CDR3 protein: CASRGGGNEQFF
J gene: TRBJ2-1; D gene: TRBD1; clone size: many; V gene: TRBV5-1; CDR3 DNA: TGCGCCAGCAGCTTGGCAGGACAGGGCTACAATGAGCAGTTCTTC; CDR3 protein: CASSLAGQGYNEQFF
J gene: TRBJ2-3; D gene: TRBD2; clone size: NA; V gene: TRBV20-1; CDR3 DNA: TGCAGTGCTAGGGGGACTAGCGGGGAGTATTTT; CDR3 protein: CSARGTSGEYF